This record looks at one T cell receptor beta chain sequence and its context. Its antigen is not known. The V gene lost 1 base and the J gene lost 0 bases, with 10 bases spanning the gap. Germline-derived CDR1 and CDR2 are SGHNT and YENEEA. This CDR3 has 16 residues. These data come from a study of OX40 agonist ivuxolimab in advanced cancers. General observations from the study: At 0.1 to 3.0 mg/kg, CD4+ and CD8+ blood T cells expanded clonally by week 6.

The table came from immunoSEQ multiplex PCR; TCRdb's copy has only in-frame clones and leaves some out. The sample holds about 79,000 clones, approximately 90% seen once. V gene TRBV11-3 combines with J gene TRBJ1-3; D is perhaps TRBD1 (6 bases). The specimen was CD4+ or CD8+ T cells sorted from blood, collected in a trial of the OX40 agonist ivuxolimab. The TCR sequence derives from an adult with an advanced solid tumor such as melanoma, head and neck, liver or kidney cancer. The CDR3, as DNA: TGTGCCAGCAGCTTAGGAGGGGGAAACTCTGGAAACACCATATATTTT. Its protein product is CASSLGGGNSGNTIYF.